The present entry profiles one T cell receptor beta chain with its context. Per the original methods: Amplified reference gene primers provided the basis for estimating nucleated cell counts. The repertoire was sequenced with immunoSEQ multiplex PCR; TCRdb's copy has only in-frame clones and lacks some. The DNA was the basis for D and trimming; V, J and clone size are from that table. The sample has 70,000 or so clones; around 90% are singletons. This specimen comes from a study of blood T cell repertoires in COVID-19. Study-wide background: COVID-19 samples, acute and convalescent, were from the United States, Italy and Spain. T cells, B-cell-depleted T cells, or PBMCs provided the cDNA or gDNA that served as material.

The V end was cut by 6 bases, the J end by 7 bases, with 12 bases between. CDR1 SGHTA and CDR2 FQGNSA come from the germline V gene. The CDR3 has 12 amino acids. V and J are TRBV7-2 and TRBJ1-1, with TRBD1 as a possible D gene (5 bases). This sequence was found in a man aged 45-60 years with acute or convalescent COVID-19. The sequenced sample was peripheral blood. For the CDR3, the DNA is TGTGCCAGCAGTCGTACCCAGGGTGAAGCTTTCTTT. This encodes CASSRTQGEAFF.